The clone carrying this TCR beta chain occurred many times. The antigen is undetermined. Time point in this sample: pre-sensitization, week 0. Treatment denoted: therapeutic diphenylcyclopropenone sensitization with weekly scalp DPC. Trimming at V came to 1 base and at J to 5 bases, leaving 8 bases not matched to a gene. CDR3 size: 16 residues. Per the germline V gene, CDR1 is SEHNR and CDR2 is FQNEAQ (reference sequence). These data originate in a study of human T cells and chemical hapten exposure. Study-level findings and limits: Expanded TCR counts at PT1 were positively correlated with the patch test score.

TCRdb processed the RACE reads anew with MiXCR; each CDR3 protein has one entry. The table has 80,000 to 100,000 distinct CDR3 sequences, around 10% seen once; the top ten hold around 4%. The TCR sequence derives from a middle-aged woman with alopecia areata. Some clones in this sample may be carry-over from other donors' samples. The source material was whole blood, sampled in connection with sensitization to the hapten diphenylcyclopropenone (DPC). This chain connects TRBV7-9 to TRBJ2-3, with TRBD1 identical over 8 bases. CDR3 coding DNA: TGTGCCAGCAGCTTAGGTACCGGACAGGGTAGAGATACGCAGTATTTT. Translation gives CASSLGTGQGRDTQYF.